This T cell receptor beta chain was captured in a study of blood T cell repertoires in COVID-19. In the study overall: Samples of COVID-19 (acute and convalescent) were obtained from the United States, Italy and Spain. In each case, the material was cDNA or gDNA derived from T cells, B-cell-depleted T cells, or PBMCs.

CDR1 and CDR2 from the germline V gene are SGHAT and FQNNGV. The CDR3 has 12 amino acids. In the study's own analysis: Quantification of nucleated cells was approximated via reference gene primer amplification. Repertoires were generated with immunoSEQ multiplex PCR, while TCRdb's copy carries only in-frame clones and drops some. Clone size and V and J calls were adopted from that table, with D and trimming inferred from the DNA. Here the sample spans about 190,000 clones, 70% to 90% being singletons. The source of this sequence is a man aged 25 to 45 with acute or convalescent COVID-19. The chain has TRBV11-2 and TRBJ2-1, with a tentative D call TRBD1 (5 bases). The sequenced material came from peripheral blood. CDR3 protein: CVCAGHYNEQFF. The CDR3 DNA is TGTGTGTGCGCAGGGCACTACAATGAGCAGTTCTTC.